This TCR beta chain was recorded in a study of human CD8 memory T cell subsets. Findings and caveats of the study: There was only minimal overlap between the repertoires of stem-like memory and precursor exhausted T cells.

TCR beta was sequenced from UMI-tagged 5' RACE libraries. TCRdb re-analyzed the 5' RACE reads; it lists each CDR3 protein once, without DNA. The sample table includes about 11,000 distinct CDR3 sequences. It was by negative magnetic separation that total CD8+ T cells were enriched. This CDR3 is built from 13 residues. The germline gives CDR1 SEHNR, CDR2 FQNEAQ (reference sequence). Details on this clonotype: Antigen unknown.

The source material was CD8+ stem-like memory T cells (TSCM and TCM) sorted from PBMCs. Subset here: stem-like memory CD8 T cells (TSTEM), CCR7+ PD-1- TIGIT-. This TCR was sampled from a human donor in good health. This chain joins TRBV7-9 and TRBJ2-7; without DNA, the TCRdb call of TRBD1 cannot be checked. CDR3 sequence reads: CASSPGTPYEQYF.